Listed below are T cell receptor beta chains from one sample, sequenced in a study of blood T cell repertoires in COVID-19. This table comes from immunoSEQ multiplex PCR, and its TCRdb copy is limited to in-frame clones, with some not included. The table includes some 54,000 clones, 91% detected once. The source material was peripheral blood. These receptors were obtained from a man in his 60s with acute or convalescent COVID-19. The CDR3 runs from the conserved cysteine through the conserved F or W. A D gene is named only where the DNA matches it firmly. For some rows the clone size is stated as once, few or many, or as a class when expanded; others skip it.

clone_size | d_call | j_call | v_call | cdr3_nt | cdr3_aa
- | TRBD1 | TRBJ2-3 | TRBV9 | TGTGCCAGCAGTGCTACTCAGGGGGACGTCACAGATACGCAGTATTTT | CASSATQGDVTDTQYF
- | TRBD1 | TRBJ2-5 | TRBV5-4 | TGTGCCAGCAGCTTGGTCTCACAGGGGGAGACCCAGTACTTC | CASSLVSQGETQYF
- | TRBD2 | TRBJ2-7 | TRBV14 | TGTGCCAGCAGCCTTCGAACTGGGAGGGTTCTTTCCTACGAGCAGTACTTC | CASSLRTGRVLSYEQYF
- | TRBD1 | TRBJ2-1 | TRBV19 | TGTGCCAGTAGTATCCAGGGGGCGGGCAATGAGCAGTTCTTC | CASSIQGAGNEQFF
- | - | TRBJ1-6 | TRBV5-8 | TGTGCCAGCAGCCCTGGCTCGGTAGGGGATTCACCCCTCCACTTT | CASSPGSVGDSPLHF
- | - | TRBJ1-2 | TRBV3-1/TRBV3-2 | TGTGCCAGCAGTCCCGGTATGGGCCCCTATGGCTACACCTTC | CASSPGMGPYGYTF
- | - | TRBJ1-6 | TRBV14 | TGTGCCAGCAGCCAAGCCCTCGTCGGGATGCGTTCACCCCTCCACTTT | CASSQALVGMRSPLHF
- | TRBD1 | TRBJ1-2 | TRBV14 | TGTGCCACCCGACAGGGGAGTTTTGGCTACACCTTC | CATRQGSFGYTF
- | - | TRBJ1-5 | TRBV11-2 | TGTGCCAGCAGCTTATCCGGGGGGGCCAATCAGCCCCAGCATTTT | CASSLSGGANQPQHF
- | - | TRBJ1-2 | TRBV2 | TGTGCCAGCAGTCATGACAGAAACCTCTATGGCTACACCTTC | CASSHDRNLYGYTF
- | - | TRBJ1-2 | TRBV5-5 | TGTGCCAGCAGCTTTACAGGAAACTATGGCTACACCTTC | CASSFTGNYGYTF
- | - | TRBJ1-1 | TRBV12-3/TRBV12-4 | TGTGCCAGCAGGTGGGGGGGGAACACTGAAGCTTTCTTT | CASRWGGNTEAFF
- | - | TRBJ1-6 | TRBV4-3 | TGCGCCAGCAGCCAAGATCAGGAAGGCTCACCCCTCCACTTT | CASSQDQEGSPLHF
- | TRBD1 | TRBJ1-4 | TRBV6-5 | TGTGCCAGCAGGACAGGGAATGAAAAACTGTTTTTT | CASRTGNEKLFF
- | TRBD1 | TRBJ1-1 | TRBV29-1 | TGCAGCGTCTTCCCCGGGACAGGGAACTGGGCAGGAAACACTGAAGCTTTCTTT | CSVFPGTGNWAGNTEAFF
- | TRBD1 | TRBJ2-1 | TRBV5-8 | TGTGCCAGCAGCCCATGGACAGGGGAGGTTTTCGATGAGCAGTTCTTC | CASSPWTGEVFDEQFF
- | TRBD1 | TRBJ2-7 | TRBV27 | TGTGCCAGCAGTTCAACGGGGACAGGAACCTACGAGCAGTACTTC | CASSSTGTGTYEQYF
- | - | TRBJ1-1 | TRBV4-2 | TGTGCCAGCAGCCAAGGCGAGGGCACTGAAGCTTTCTTT | CASSQGEGTEAFF
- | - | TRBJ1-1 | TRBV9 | TGTGCCAGCAGCCCTTATCAGGGGCGTGAAGCTTTCTTT | CASSPYQGREAFF
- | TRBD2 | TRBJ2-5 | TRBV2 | TGTGCCAGCAGCCCCACAAGGGCGGGAGGGAAAGAGACCCAGTACTTC | CASSPTRAGGKETQYF
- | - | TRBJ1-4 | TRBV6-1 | TGTGCCAGCAGTGAAGCGCGGACAGTTGAAAAACTGTTTTTT | CASSEARTVEKLFF
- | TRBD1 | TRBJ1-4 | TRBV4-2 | TGTGCCAGCAGCCACCTATGGGACAGGGGGGAAAAACTGTTTTTT | CASSHLWDRGEKLFF
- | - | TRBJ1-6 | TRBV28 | TGTGCCAGCAGTCCCCTTGGGGCAGCCTATAATTCACCCCTCCACTTT | CASSPLGAAYNSPLHF
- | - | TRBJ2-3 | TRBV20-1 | TGCAGTGCTCTAAGGGGGGATACGCAGTATTTT | CSALRGDTQYF
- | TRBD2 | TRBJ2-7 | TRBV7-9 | TGTGCCAGCAGCCCGGGGGGGCCAGCCTACGAGCAGTACTTC | CASSPGGPAYEQYF
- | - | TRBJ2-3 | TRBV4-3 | TGCGCCAGCAGCCAAGATCCCCTGGGGAGAGATACGCAGTATTTT | CASSQDPLGRDTQYF
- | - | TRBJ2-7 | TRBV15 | TGTGCCACCAGCAGAGCTAACGAGCAGTACTTC | CATSRANEQYF
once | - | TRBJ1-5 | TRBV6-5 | TGTGCCAGCAGTTACGGGCAGGGTGGGCAGCCCCAGCATTTT | CASSYGQGGQPQHF
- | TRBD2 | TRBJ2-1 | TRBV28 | TGTGCCAGCAGAGACCTTAGCGGGAGCGCCTACAATGAGCAGTTCTTC | CASRDLSGSAYNEQFF
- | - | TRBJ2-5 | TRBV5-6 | TGTGCCAGCAGCTTTCTTCTAGCGCCCGCCGAGACCCAGTACTTC | CASSFLLAPAETQYF
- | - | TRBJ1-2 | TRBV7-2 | TGTGCCAGCAGCTTAGAAGTCCGAAGGGGTGGCTACACCTTC | CASSLEVRRGGYTF
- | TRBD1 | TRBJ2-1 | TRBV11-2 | TGTGCCAGCAGCTTGGGGACAGGACCCTCTAATGAGCAGTTCTTC | CASSLGTGPSNEQFF
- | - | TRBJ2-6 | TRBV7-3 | TGTGCCAGCAGCCCCCAGGGGCCTGGGGCCAACGTCCTGACTTTC | CASSPQGPGANVLTF
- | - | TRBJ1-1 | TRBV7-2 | TGTGCCAGCAGCCACCCTATGGGAGCAGCTTTCTTT | CASSHPMGAAFF
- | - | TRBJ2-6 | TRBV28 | TGTGCCAGCAGTCCCCCTTCCTCTGGGGCCAACGTCCTGACTTTC | CASSPPSSGANVLTF
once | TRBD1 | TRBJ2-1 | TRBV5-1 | TGCGCCAGCAGCCGGACAGGGGGGAGCAATGAGCAGTTCTTC | CASSRTGGSNEQFF
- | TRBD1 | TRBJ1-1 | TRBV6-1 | TGTGCCAGCAGTGAAAGGACAGGGTTTATGAACACTGAAGCTTTCTTT | CASSERTGFMNTEAFF
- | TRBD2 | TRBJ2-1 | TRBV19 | TGTGCCAGTAGTACTAGCGGGAGAGGTTATGAGCAGTTCTTC | CASSTSGRGYEQFF
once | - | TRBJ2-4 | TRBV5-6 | TGTGCCAGCAGCGGAATACACAGGACCTTCGAATTAGCCAAAAACATTCAGTACTTC | CASSGIHRTFELAKNIQYF
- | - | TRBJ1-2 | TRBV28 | TGTGCCAGCAGTTTCTCGGGTCGGGTCTATGGCTACACCTTC | CASSFSGRVYGYTF
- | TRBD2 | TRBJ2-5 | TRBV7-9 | TGTGCCAGCAGCTTTGGAGCGGGAGCTGTCGAGACCCAGTACTTC | CASSFGAGAVETQYF
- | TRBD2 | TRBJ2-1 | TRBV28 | TGTGCCAGCAGTCCCCGGACTAGCGGGGGCGGGAACAATGAGCAGTTCTTC | CASSPRTSGGGNNEQFF
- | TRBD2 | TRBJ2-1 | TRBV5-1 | TGCGCCAGCAGCTTGGCTGGGGGAGGGTCCTACAATGAGCAGTTCTTC | CASSLAGGGSYNEQFF
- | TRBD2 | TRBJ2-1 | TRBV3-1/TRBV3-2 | TGTGCCAGCAGCCAAGATAGCGGGAGAAAGAATGAGCAGTTCTTC | CASSQDSGRKNEQFF
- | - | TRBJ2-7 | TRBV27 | TGTGCCAGCAGTTTTTGGGGGGAACTCTCCTACGAGCAGTACTTC | CASSFWGELSYEQYF
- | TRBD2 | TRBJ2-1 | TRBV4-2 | TGTGCCAGCAGCCCCCCCCTAGCGGGACGGTACAATGAGCAGTTCTTC | CASSPPLAGRYNEQFF
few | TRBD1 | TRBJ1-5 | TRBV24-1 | TGTGCCACCAGTGACCCGGGACAGCCCTGGGAGCCCCAGCATTTT | CATSDPGQPWEPQHF